A selection of T cell receptor beta chains follows, all from one sample in a study of T cells after yellow fever vaccination. TCRdb itself ran the 5' RACE reads through MiXCR, one entry per CDR3 protein. The data show under 600,000 distinct CDR3 sequences, less than 25% seen once. Sample: PBMCs, taken more than 20 days after the first yellow fever vaccination. Receptors originate from a man younger than 30 who received the YFV17D yellow fever vaccine. Each CDR3 is given with its conserved first and last residue. The D gene is left open where the match is weak. Not every row has a clone size; where given, it reads once, few, many or a size class.

D gene: .; V gene: TRBV16; J gene: TRBJ1-1; clone size: many; CDR3 protein: CASSQASGLGAFF; CDR3 DNA: TGTGCCAGCAGCCAAGCTTCGGGGTTAGGGGCTTTCTTT
D gene: .; V gene: TRBV12-3/TRBV12-4; J gene: TRBJ1-1; clone size: .; CDR3 protein: CASSLNQNTEAFF; CDR3 DNA: TGTGCCAGCAGTTTAAACCAGAACACTGAAGCTTTCTTT
D gene: TRBD1; V gene: TRBV18; J gene: TRBJ2-2; clone size: few; CDR3 protein: CASSQVEGAAGELFF; CDR3 DNA: TGTGCCAGCTCACAAGTTGAGGGGGCGGCCGGGGAGCTGTTTTTT
D gene: TRBD2; V gene: TRBV10-3; J gene: TRBJ2-7; clone size: few; CDR3 protein: CAISGSSGGPYEQYF; CDR3 DNA: TGTGCCATCAGTGGGTCTAGCGGGGGGCCCTACGAGCAGTACTTC
D gene: .; V gene: TRBV5-1; J gene: TRBJ1-3; clone size: few; CDR3 protein: CASSLARFADTIYF; CDR3 DNA: TGCGCCAGCAGCTTGGCCAGGTTCGCGGACACCATATATTTT
D gene: TRBD1; V gene: TRBV9; J gene: TRBJ1-2; clone size: few; CDR3 protein: CASSEGGQGNDGYTF; CDR3 DNA: TGTGCCAGCAGCGAGGGAGGACAGGGAAACGATGGCTACACCTTC
D gene: .; V gene: TRBV20-1; J gene: TRBJ1-1; clone size: few; CDR3 protein: CSARDRGVGTEAFF; CDR3 DNA: TGCAGTGCTAGAGATCGGGGGGTAGGCACTGAAGCTTTCTTT
D gene: .; V gene: TRBV4-2; J gene: TRBJ1-1; clone size: .; CDR3 protein: CASSQAGGDAEAFF; CDR3 DNA: TGTGCCAGCAGCCAAGCCGGGGGTGACGCTGAAGCTTTCTTT
D gene: .; V gene: TRBV10-3; J gene: TRBJ2-2; clone size: .; CDR3 protein: CAISERAGDGGELFF; CDR3 DNA: TGTGCCATCAGTGAGAGGGCCGGAGACGGCGGGGAGCTGTTTTTT
D gene: .; V gene: TRBV6-1; J gene: TRBJ2-3; clone size: .; CDR3 protein: CASSLGHPGTDTQYF; CDR3 DNA: TGTGCCAGCAGCCTTGGGCATCCGGGCACAGATACGCAGTATTTT
D gene: .; V gene: TRBV4-3; J gene: TRBJ2-6; clone size: many; CDR3 protein: CASSQDWLLGSGANVLTF; CDR3 DNA: TGCGCCAGCAGCCAAGATTGGTTGCTGGGCTCTGGGGCCAACGTCCTGACTTTC
D gene: .; V gene: TRBV2; J gene: TRBJ1-2; clone size: few; CDR3 protein: CASLGTLTSRYGYTF; CDR3 DNA: TGTGCCAGCCTGGGGACGCTTACATCACGCTATGGCTACACCTTC
D gene: .; V gene: TRBV3-1; J gene: TRBJ2-1; clone size: few; CDR3 protein: CASSQEDEGNEQFF; CDR3 DNA: TGTGCCAGCAGCCAAGAGGATGAAGGGAATGAGCAGTTCTTC
D gene: TRBD1; V gene: TRBV7-8; J gene: TRBJ2-1; clone size: few; CDR3 protein: CASSLEGTDGEQFF; CDR3 DNA: TGTGCCAGCAGCTTAGAAGGGACAGATGGTGAGCAGTTCTTC
D gene: .; V gene: TRBV19; J gene: TRBJ2-3; clone size: few; CDR3 protein: CASTVSPDRTDTQYF; CDR3 DNA: TGTGCCAGTACCGTGAGTCCGGACCGCACAGATACGCAGTATTTT
D gene: .; V gene: TRBV7-2; J gene: TRBJ2-7; clone size: .; CDR3 protein: CASRLGGLSEVEQYF; CDR3 DNA: TGTGCCAGCAGACTAGGCGGGCTAAGTGAGGTCGAGCAGTACTTC
D gene: .; V gene: TRBV12-3/TRBV12-4; J gene: TRBJ2-3; clone size: many; CDR3 protein: CASSLIQGTDTQYF; CDR3 DNA: TGTGCCAGCAGTTTAATTCAGGGCACAGATACGCAGTATTTT
D gene: .; V gene: TRBV12-3/TRBV12-4; J gene: TRBJ1-3; clone size: .; CDR3 protein: CASSSLGRSGNTIYF; CDR3 DNA: TGTGCCAGCAGTTCCCTAGGACGCTCTGGAAACACCATATATTTT
D gene: .; V gene: TRBV3-1; J gene: TRBJ1-5; clone size: .; CDR3 protein: CASSTQAGGGQPQHF; CDR3 DNA: TGTGCCAGCAGCACCCAAGCCGGGGGAGGGCAGCCCCAGCATTTT
D gene: .; V gene: TRBV6-6; J gene: TRBJ1-5; clone size: few; CDR3 protein: CATNRQDNQPQHF; CDR3 DNA: TGTGCCACAAATCGACAGGACAATCAGCCCCAGCATTTT
D gene: .; V gene: TRBV15; J gene: TRBJ1-4; clone size: few; CDR3 protein: CATSRGSSTNEKLFF; CDR3 DNA: TGTGCCACCAGCAGAGGTTCATCAACTAATGAAAAACTGTTTTTT
D gene: .; V gene: TRBV12-3/TRBV12-4; J gene: TRBJ2-5; clone size: few; CDR3 protein: CATAQRVGETQYF; CDR3 DNA: TGTGCCACCGCGCAAAGGGTGGGGGAGACCCAGTACTTC
D gene: .; V gene: TRBV5-1; J gene: TRBJ2-3; clone size: .; CDR3 protein: CASSLQDTQYF; CDR3 DNA: TGCGCCAGCAGCCTCCAGGATACGCAGTATTTT
D gene: TRBD2; V gene: TRBV6-4; J gene: TRBJ2-1; clone size: few; CDR3 protein: CASSERGPVPEQFF; CDR3 DNA: TGTGCCAGCAGCGAGCGGGGCCCCGTTCCGGAGCAGTTCTTC
D gene: .; V gene: TRBV7-8; J gene: TRBJ1-1; clone size: .; CDR3 protein: CASSLPYIPTGNTEAFF; CDR3 DNA: TGTGCCAGCAGCTTACCGTATATCCCGACAGGGAACACTGAAGCTTTCTTT
D gene: .; V gene: TRBV7-9; J gene: TRBJ2-3; clone size: many; CDR3 protein: CASSARAVSKADTQYF; CDR3 DNA: TGTGCCAGCAGCGCTAGAGCGGTCTCTAAGGCAGATACGCAGTATTTT
D gene: .; V gene: TRBV20-1; J gene: TRBJ2-1; clone size: few; CDR3 protein: CSATADWVSYNEQFF; CDR3 DNA: TGCAGTGCTACCGCGGACTGGGTCTCCTACAATGAGCAGTTCTTC
D gene: .; V gene: TRBV2; J gene: TRBJ2-2; clone size: few; CDR3 protein: CASRIRAGTGELFF; CDR3 DNA: TGTGCCAGCAGGATCCGGGCCGGGACCGGGGAGCTGTTTTTT